A selection of T cell receptor beta chains follows, all from one sample in a study of early T cells in non-severe SARS-CoV-2 infection. TCRdb processed the 5' RACE reads anew with MiXCR; each CDR3 protein has one entry. The sample yields under 70,000 distinct CDR3 sequences, roughly an eighth seen once. The material sequenced was whole blood. These receptors were collected from an adult who was a healthcare worker with PCR-confirmed SARS-CoV-2 infection or an uninfected control (not recorded which). Both conserved end residues are part of each CDR3. A D gene is named only where the DNA matches it firmly. Expanded clones are given a class, and other clones once, few, many or no size at all.

abundance | j_gene | v_gene | d_gene | CDR3aa | CDR3nt
medium-sized | TRBJ2-7 | TRBV7-2 | TRBD1 | CASRPTGGTEQYF | TGTGCCAGCAGACCGACAGGGGGGACCGAGCAGTACTTC
few | TRBJ1-1 | TRBV29-1 | TRBD1 | CSGRQGRDTEAFF | TGCAGCGGGAGACAGGGTCGGGACACTGAAGCTTTCTTT
. | TRBJ2-1 | TRBV18 | . | CASSQGHYNEQFF | TGTGCCAGCTCACAGGGACACTACAATGAGCAGTTCTTC
few | TRBJ1-3 | TRBV18 | . | CASSPFDSASGNTIYF | TGTGCCAGCTCACCCTTCGACAGCGCCTCTGGAAACACCATATATTTT
many | TRBJ1-5 | TRBV7-8 | . | CASSQAGEHQPQHF | TGTGCCAGCAGCCAAGCGGGGGAACATCAGCCCCAGCATTTT
. | TRBJ2-1 | TRBV27 | . | CATREQNYNEQFF | TGTGCCACCCGGGAACAGAACTACAATGAGCAGTTCTTC
many | TRBJ1-2 | TRBV7-2 | . | CASSLDGTYGYTF | TGTGCCAGCAGCTTAGACGGAACCTATGGCTACACCTTC
. | TRBJ1-1 | TRBV20-1 | . | CSAPEVVAFF | TGCAGTGCCCCAGAGGTGGTGGCTTTCTTT
many | TRBJ2-7 | TRBV6-1 | . | CASSEGQKRYWVQYF | TGTGCCAGCAGTGAAGGGCAGAAGAGGTACTGGGTGCAGTACTTC
few | TRBJ1-2 | TRBV7-8 | . | CASSYLLGNYGYTF | TGTGCCAGCAGCTACCTACTAGGGAACTATGGCTACACCTTC
. | TRBJ2-7 | TRBV20-1 | TRBD2 | CSARRTSGGSYEQYF | TGCAGTGCTCGCCGGACTAGCGGGGGCTCCTACGAGCAGTACTTC
many | TRBJ1-3 | TRBV7-9 | . | CASSHSSGNTIYF | TGTGCCAGCAGTCACAGCTCTGGAAACACCATATATTTT
few | TRBJ2-3 | TRBV6-1 | . | CASSEGWSTDTQYF | TGTGCCAGCAGTGAGGGATGGAGCACAGATACGCAGTATTTT
many | TRBJ2-1 | TRBV5-1 | TRBD1 | CASSLSWGQGAYNEQFF | TGCGCCAGCAGCTTGTCTTGGGGACAGGGGGCGTACAATGAGCAGTTCTTC
few | TRBJ2-3 | TRBV4-3 | . | CASSQDAAGSPDTQYF | TGCGCCAGCAGCCAAGATGCGGCGGGGTCGCCAGATACGCAGTATTTT
. | TRBJ1-2 | TRBV6-6 | . | CASSSNDRQRGYTF | TGTGCCAGCAGTTCCAACGACAGGCAACGGGGCTACACCTTC
. | TRBJ2-1 | TRBV10-3 | . | CAISEGDLGEQFF | TGTGCCATCAGTGAGGGGGACCTCGGTGAGCAGTTCTTC
few | TRBJ2-5 | TRBV10-1 | . | CASSAAAIETQYF | TGCGCCAGCAGTGCAGCGGCGATAGAGACCCAGTACTTC
. | TRBJ2-7 | TRBV28 | . | CASQDVAYEQYF | TGTGCCTCCCAGGACGTAGCCTACGAGCAGTACTTC
. | TRBJ2-1 | TRBV5-6 | TRBD1 | CASSLPGGAYEQFF | TGTGCCAGCAGCTTGCCAGGGGGTGCCTATGAGCAGTTCTTC
few | TRBJ2-5 | TRBV6-2/TRBV6-3 | . | CASSSSGTQQETQYF | TGTGCCAGCAGTTCCTCCGGGACACAACAAGAGACCCAGTACTTC